Shown below are 8 T cell receptor beta chains from a single sample sequenced in a study of CD8+ T cells in alopecia areata. Investigators isolated RNA and reverse transcribed it into cDNA to act as the sequencing template. Assay used: immunoSEQ multiplex PCR; TCRdb lists only in-frame clones, some missing. The repertoire has 61,000 or so clones, about 96% of them found once; the top ten carry around 25%. This sample comprised CD8+ T cells sorted from blood, obtained at week 0. The receptors stem from a human donor with alopecia areata.

This rearrangement joins TRBV29-1 to TRBJ2-3; D is unclear. This CDR3 contains 12 residues. The germline gives CDR1 SQVTM, CDR2 ANQGSEA. The germline V and J ends were trimmed by 5 bases and 7 bases, with 13 bases remaining between them. The DNA for the CDR3 is TGCAGCGTTTCTGACTTGGAGAATACGCAGTATTTT. This encodes CSVSDLENTQYF.

The chain combines TRBV5-1 with TRBJ2-7; 9 bases align to TRBD1. Germline loops: CDR1 SGHRS, CDR2 YFSETQ. Germline trimming cut 4 bases from V and 6 bases from J; bases unmatched to any gene: 11. This CDR3 is 15 amino acids long. The CDR3 sequence is CASSVTPGQGLEQYF. Here the CDR3 DNA reads TGCGCCAGCAGCGTGACCCCGGGACAGGGACTCGAGCAGTACTTC.

The rearrangement uses TRBV7-9 and TRBJ1-4, with 8 bases aligning to TRBD1. The V segment lost 5 bases and the J segment 0 bases; nucleotides outside the gene matches: 8. This CDR3 is 17 amino acids long. The germline CDR1 and CDR2 sequences are SEHNR and FQNEAQ (reference sequence). CDR3 sequence reads: CASSRLGQGTTNEKLFF. The CDR3 DNA follows: TGTGCCAGCAGCCGACTCGGACAGGGAACAACTAATGAAAAACTGTTTTTT.

This rearrangement joins TRBV30 to TRBJ2-7; TRBD1 aligns across 7 bases. The germline V gene encodes CDR1 GTSNPN and CDR2 SVGIG (reference sequence). The V segment lost 3 bases and the J segment 2 bases; nucleotides outside the gene matches: 7. The CDR3 is 14 amino acids. CDR3 bases: TGTGCCTGGAGCCAGGGGGTCGGGGCCTACGAGCAGTACTTC. This codes for CAWSQGVGAYEQYF.

The gene calls are TRBV4-1 and TRBJ2-1; D gene ambiguous. Trimming cost V 3 bases and J 2 bases, with 8 bases left between them. This CDR3 spans 14 amino acids. Germline V lookup: CDR1 MGHRA, CDR2 YSYEKL. The CDR3 spells CASSQGLTYNEQFF. As DNA, the CDR3 is TGCGCCAGCAGCCAGGGTCTAACCTACAATGAGCAGTTCTTC.

In DNA form, the CDR3 reads TGTGCCAGCAGCGCTGTGGACGGGTACAATGAGCAGTTCTTC. The encoded protein is CASSAVDGYNEQFF. V is TRBV5-4 and J is TRBJ2-1; D gene uncertain. The ends were cut back, 4 bases at V and 4 bases at J, with 12 bases in the middle. Germline lookup yields CDR1 SGHNT and CDR2 YYREEE (reference sequence). This CDR3 comprises 14 residues.

The chain carries TRBV28 and TRBJ2-7; 7 bases match TRBD1. The CDR3 runs to 15 residues. Germline V gives CDR1 MDHEN, CDR2 SYDVKM. After removal of 5 bases from V and 6 bases from J, the junction contained 13 bases not matched to a gene. The CDR3 coding sequence is TGTGCCAGCAGTGGGCTCGGGACAGTTGACGGCGAGCAGTACTTC. It specifies CASSGLGTVDGEQYF.

The gene calls are TRBV10-3 and TRBJ2-7; D may be TRBD2 (5 bases). Germline lookup yields CDR1 ENHRY and CDR2 SYGVKD. The CDR3 is 19 amino acids. V lost 3 bases and J lost 2, with 26 bases in between. The CDR3 coding sequence is TGTGCCATCAGTGACCACCTAGTTGCGGCTGGGCGGGTGCCCTACGAGCAGTACTTC. Translating gives CAISDHLVAAGRVPYEQYF.